Listed here are 18 T cell receptor beta chains from one sample, sequenced in a study of molecular identifiers for immune sequencing clone quantification. TCRdb analysed the PCR reads with MiXCR anew, one entry per CDR3 protein. The data show roughly 97,000 distinct CDR3 sequences, around 24% seen once. What was sequenced was naive CD8+ T cells from blood, with Jurkat cell RNA spiked in. Noted subset: FACS-sorted CD8+CD4-CCR7+CD45RA+ naive T cells. The receptors were gathered from a human donor in good health. Some libraries in this study had Jurkat cell RNA spiked in.

A single count supports this clonotype. V gene TRBV19 combines with J gene TRBJ2-7; D gene ambiguous. The germline V gene has CDR1 LNHDA and CDR2 SQIVND (reference sequence). V lost 3 bases and J 0 bases, leaving 12 bases between the germline ends. The CDR3 runs to 15 residues. CDR3 sequence reads: CASSIEQASSYEQYF. CDR3 bases: TGTGCCAGTAGTATCGAGCAGGCGAGCTCCTACGAGCAGTACTTC.

This clonotype was observed a handful of times. This may come from a read error, since a much larger clone is one base off. The CDR3 region has the DNA TGTGCCAGCAGCTTAGCGCTATACAATGGGCAGTTCTTC. Protein sequence: CASSLALYNGQFF. The J gene is TRBJ2-1, the V gene TRBV7-2; D ambiguous. Germline CDR1 SGHTA, CDR2 FQGNSA. The CDR3 sequence is 13 residues long.

This rearrangement joins TRBV7-2 to TRBJ1-2; D not certain. The CDR3 runs to 15 residues. V was cut by 1 base and J by 0 bases, with 9 bases left in between. Germline V gene sequence: CDR1 SGHTA, CDR2 FQGNSA. The CDR3 region has the DNA TGTGCCAGCAGCTTAGTTGAGCCTTCTAACTATGGCTACACCTTC. This gives the protein CASSLVEPSNYGYTF.

To note about this clonotype: The conserved phenylalanine or tryptophan normally closing the CDR3 is absent here, so this likely arose from a read error. This chain connects TRBV7-9 to TRBJ1-5, with D perhaps TRBD1 (5 bases). Germline assignment: CDR1 SEHNR and CDR2 FQNEAQ (reference sequence). This CDR3 is built from 19 residues. The V end lost 5 bases, the J end lost 0 bases, and 23 bases lay between the germline ends. This CDR3 reads CASSPRRTGDADSNQPQHL. The CDR3 bases are TGTGCCAGCAGCCCGAGGCGAACCGGGGACGCAGATAGCAATCAGCCCCAGCATCTT.

The rearrangement links TRBV7-9 to TRBJ2-7; a possible D gene is TRBD1 (5 bases). The germline V gene encodes CDR1 SEHNR and CDR2 FQNEAQ (reference sequence). The CDR3 extends over 12 amino acids. Trimming left V 4 bases short and J 9 bases short, with 13 bases between. As DNA, the CDR3 is TGTGCCAGCAGCTACCAGGGCCCCGCGCAGTACTTC. This gives the protein CASSYQGPAQYF.

Remarks on this clonotype: This may be a read error: a much more frequent sequence differs by one nucleotide. The rearrangement uses TRBV4-2 and TRBJ2-3, with 8 positions matching TRBD2. The CDR3 length is 17 residues. Germline V lookup: CDR1 LGHNA, CDR2 YNFKEQ. Written as DNA, the CDR3 is TGTGCCAGCACCCAAGATTATGTAAGCGGGAGCCGAGATACGCAGTATTTT. The encoded protein is CASTQDYVSGSRDTQYF.

This rearrangement joins TRBV6-2 or TRBV6-3 to TRBJ2-5; no firm D call. Per germline, CDR1 MNHEY and CDR2 SVGEGT. This CDR3 has 16 amino acids. Trimming took 6 bases from V and 0 from J, leaving 17 bases between them. CDR3 nucleotide sequence: TGTGCCAGCAGCGGAACCCGGGCCCCGAACCAAGAGACCCAGTACTTC. Its protein is CASSGTRAPNQETQYF.

This clonotype occurred many times. This chain joins TRBV5-4 and TRBJ2-7, with 9 bases identical to TRBD1. The trim removed 2 bases at V and 4 bases at J, leaving 4 bases unmatched. Germline CDR1 SGHNT, CDR2 YYREEE (reference sequence). This CDR3 has 14 amino acids. In DNA, the CDR3 is TGTGCCAGCAGCTTTGGGACAGGGAAGTACGAGCAGTACTTC. Translation: CASSFGTGKYEQYF.

Ten or more counts support this clonotype. V is TRBV5-1 and J is TRBJ2-1, with 11 bases fitting TRBD2. Unmatched junction bases numbered 8, after V lost 4 bases and J lost 14 bases. Germline-derived CDR1 and CDR2 are SGHRS and YFSETQ. The CDR3 consists of 13 residues. CDR3 sequence reads: CASSHTSGSDKFF. The CDR3 DNA follows: TGCGCCAGCAGCCATACTAGCGGGAGTGATAAGTTCTTC. Supplemented by reference TRBV5-1 and TRBJ2-1, the full variable domain reads KAGVTQTPRYLIKTRGQQVTLSCSPISGHRSVSWYQQTPGQGLQFLFEYFSETQRNKGNFPGRFSGRQFSNSRSEMNVSTLELGDSALYLCASSHTSGSDKFFGPGTRLTVL.

At least ten counts were recorded for this clonotype. The J gene is TRBJ2-5, the V gene TRBV12-3 or TRBV12-4; 9 bases match TRBD1. The CDR3 covers 14 residues. V shed 4 bases, J shed 4 bases, and the junction held 4 bases outside the gene matches. Here the CDR3 reads CASSSTGGSETQYF. DNA for the CDR3: TGTGCCAGCAGTTCGACAGGGGGATCAGAGACCCAGTACTTC.

This clonotype was found many times. The chain has TRBV6-2 or TRBV6-3 and TRBJ2-2; D remains ambiguous. This CDR3 is built from 12 residues. Germline CDR1 and CDR2: MNHEY and SVGEGT. The V and J ends lost 4 bases and 5 bases respectively, with 5 bases between them. The CDR3, as DNA: TGTGCCAGCAGTTCGCTAACCGGGGAGCTGTTTTTT. Protein sequence: CASSSLTGELFF.

This clonotype was observed many times. V gene TRBV6-5 combines with J gene TRBJ1-1; D may be TRBD1 (6 bases). CDR1 and CDR2 (germline): MNHEY, SVGAGI. This CDR3 contains 15 residues. V lost 0 bases to trimming and J lost 5 bases, with 13 bases between them. The CDR3, as DNA: TGTGCCAGCAGTTACTCGGGAGGGGGGGGTACTGAAGCTTTCTTT. This codes for CASSYSGGGGTEAFF.

Turning to this clonotype: Possible read error: a much larger clone is one base away. V usage is TRBV4-1 and J usage is TRBJ2-4, with D perhaps matching TRBD2 (5 bases). This CDR3 region has 12 residues. Germline CDR1 MGHRA, CDR2 YSYEKL. V dropped 1 base and J dropped 13 bases, with 11 bases sitting between them. The DNA of the CDR3 is TGCGCCAGCAGCCAAGCGGGGATCGAACAGTACTTC. Protein sequence: CASSQAGIEQYF.

This clonotype was picked up many times. The chain couples TRBV5-8 to TRBJ2-7, with TRBD2 matching 8 bases. The CDR3 contains 14 residues. From germline, CDR1 is SGHTS and CDR2 YDEGEE. The junction had 3 bases not matched to a gene; V was cut back by 2 bases and J by 2 bases. The CDR3 loop is CASSFRAGAYEQYF. The DNA for the CDR3 is TGTGCCAGCAGCTTTAGAGCGGGGGCCTACGAGCAGTACTTC.

This clonotype showed up many times. The V gene is TRBV4-3, the J gene TRBJ2-7, with D possibly being TRBD2 (7 bases). The length of the CDR3 is 15 residues. V lost 4 bases, J lost 1 base, and 14 bases lay in between. The V gene's germline CDR1 is LGHNA and CDR2 YSLEER. CDR3 residues: CASSPWEGGSYEQYF. The CDR3 DNA reads TGCGCCAGCAGCCCCTGGGAGGGGGGATCCTACGAGCAGTACTTC.

The chain carries TRBV6-2 or TRBV6-3 and TRBJ2-3; 10 positions match TRBD1. Germline CDR1 reads MNHEY; CDR2 reads SVGEGT. V lost 11 bases to trimming and J lost 0 bases; unmatched junction nucleotides: 11. The length of the CDR3 is 16 residues. CDR3 sequence (DNA): TGTGCCTGTTGGACAGGGGGGTATTCCAGCACAGATACGCAGTATTTT. It encodes CACWTGGYSSTDTQYF.

This clonotype was seen repeatedly, ten times or more. The chain recombines TRBV4-1 with TRBJ2-7; a possible D gene is TRBD1 (5 bases). Germline CDR1 and CDR2: MGHRA and YSYEKL. The CDR3 length is 15 residues. V was shortened by 0 bases and J by 3 bases, with 12 bases between the two germline ends. CDR3 loop: CASSQEYQGFYEQYF. The CDR3 bases are TGCGCCAGCAGCCAAGAGTACCAGGGCTTCTACGAGCAGTACTTC.

This clonotype was seen at least ten times. The V and J genes are TRBV7-9 and TRBJ2-7; 7 positions match TRBD1. Germline CDR1 SEHNR, CDR2 FQNEAQ (reference sequence). Trimming removed 1 base from V and 1 base from J; junction bases left unmatched: 7. The length of the CDR3 is 16 residues. This CDR3 reads CASSLGVGQRSYEQYF. Written as DNA, the CDR3 is TGTGCCAGCAGCTTAGGCGTGGGACAGAGGTCCTACGAGCAGTACTTC.